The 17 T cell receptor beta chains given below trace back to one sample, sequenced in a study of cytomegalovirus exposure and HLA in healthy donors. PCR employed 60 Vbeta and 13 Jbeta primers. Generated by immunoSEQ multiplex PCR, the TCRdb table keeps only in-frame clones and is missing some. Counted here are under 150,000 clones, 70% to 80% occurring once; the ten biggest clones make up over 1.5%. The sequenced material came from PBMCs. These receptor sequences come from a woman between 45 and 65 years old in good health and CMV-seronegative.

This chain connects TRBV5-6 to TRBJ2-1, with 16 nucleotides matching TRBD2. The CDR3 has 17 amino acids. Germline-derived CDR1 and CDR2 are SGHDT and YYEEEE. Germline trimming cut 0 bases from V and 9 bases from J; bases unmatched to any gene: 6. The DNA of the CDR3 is TGTGCCAGCAGCTTGGACGGGACTAGCGGGAGGGCCGCTGAGCAGTTCTTC. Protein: CASSLDGTSGRAAEQFF.

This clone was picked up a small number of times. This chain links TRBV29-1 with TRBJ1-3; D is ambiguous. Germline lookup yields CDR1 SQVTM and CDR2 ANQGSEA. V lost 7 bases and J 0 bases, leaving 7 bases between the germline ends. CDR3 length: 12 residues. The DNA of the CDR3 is TGCAGCGGGAGTTCCTCTGGAAACACCATATATTTT. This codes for CSGSSSGNTIYF.

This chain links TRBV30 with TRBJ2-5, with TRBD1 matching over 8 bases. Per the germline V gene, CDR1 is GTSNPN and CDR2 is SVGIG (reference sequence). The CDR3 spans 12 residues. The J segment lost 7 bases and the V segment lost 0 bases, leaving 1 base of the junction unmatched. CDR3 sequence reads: CAWSVQGGTQYF. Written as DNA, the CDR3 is TGTGCCTGGAGTGTACAGGGGGGGACCCAGTACTTC.

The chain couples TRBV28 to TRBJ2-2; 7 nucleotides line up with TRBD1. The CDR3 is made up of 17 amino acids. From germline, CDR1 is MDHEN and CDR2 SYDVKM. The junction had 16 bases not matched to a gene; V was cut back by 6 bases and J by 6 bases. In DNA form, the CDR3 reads TGTGCCAGCAGGGGTGGGGACAGTGATCTTAGGTCCGGGGAGCTGTTTTTT. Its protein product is CASRGGDSDLRSGELFF.

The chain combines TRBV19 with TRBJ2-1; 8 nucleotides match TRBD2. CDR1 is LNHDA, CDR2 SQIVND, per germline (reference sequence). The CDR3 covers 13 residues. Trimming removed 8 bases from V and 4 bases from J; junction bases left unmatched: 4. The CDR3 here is CASLASGYNEQFF. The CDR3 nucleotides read TGTGCCAGTTTGGCTAGCGGGTACAATGAGCAGTTCTTC.

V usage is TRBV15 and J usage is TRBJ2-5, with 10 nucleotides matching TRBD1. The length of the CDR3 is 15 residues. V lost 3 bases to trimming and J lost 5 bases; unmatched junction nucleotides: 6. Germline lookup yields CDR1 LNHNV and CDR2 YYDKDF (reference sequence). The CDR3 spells CATSRPTGGGETQYF. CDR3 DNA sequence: TGTGCCACCAGCAGGCCGACAGGGGGCGGGGAGACCCAGTACTTC.

The CDR3 DNA sequence: TGTGCCAGCAGCCGGGACACCGGGGAGCTGTTTTTT. It codes for CASSRDTGELFF. The chain recombines TRBV7-9 with TRBJ2-2, with D unclear. Between the trimmed V and J ends, which lost 5 bases and 3 bases, there was a span of 4 bases. The CDR3 is 12 amino acids. Germline V lookup: CDR1 SEHNR, CDR2 FQNEAQ (reference sequence).

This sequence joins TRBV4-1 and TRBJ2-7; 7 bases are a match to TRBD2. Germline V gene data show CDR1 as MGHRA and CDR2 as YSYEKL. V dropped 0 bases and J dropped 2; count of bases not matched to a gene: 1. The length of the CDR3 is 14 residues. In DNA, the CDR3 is TGCGCCAGCAGCCAAGACCGGGGGGCCTACGAGCAGTACGTC. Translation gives CASSQDRGAYEQYV.

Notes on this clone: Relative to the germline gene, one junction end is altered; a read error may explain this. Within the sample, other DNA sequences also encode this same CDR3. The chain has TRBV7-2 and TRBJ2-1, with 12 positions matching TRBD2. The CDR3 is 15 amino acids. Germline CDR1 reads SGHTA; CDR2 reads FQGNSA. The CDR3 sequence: CASSFSSGRAHEQFF. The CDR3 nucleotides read TGTGCCAGCAGCTTCTCTAGCGGGAGGGCCCATGAACAGTTCTTC. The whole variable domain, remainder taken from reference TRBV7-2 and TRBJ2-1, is GAGVSQSPSNKVTEKGKDVELRCDPISGHTALYWYRQSLGQGLEFLIYFQGNSAPDKSGLPSDRFSAERTGGSVSTLTIQRTQQEDSAVYLCASSFSSGRAHEQFFGPGTRLTVL.

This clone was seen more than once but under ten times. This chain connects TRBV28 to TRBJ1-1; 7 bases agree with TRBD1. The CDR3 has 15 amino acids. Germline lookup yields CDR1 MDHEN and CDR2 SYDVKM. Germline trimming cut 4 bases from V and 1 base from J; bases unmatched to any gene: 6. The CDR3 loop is CASSSPGQQNTEAFF. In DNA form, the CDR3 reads TGTGCCAGCAGTTCCCCGGGACAGCAGAACACTGAAGCTTTCTTT.

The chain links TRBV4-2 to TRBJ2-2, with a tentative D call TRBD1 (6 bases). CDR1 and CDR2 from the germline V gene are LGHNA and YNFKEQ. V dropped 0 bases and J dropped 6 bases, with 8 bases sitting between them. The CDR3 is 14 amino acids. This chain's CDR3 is CASSQEAGAGELFF. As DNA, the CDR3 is TGTGCCAGCAGCCAAGAGGCAGGGGCCGGGGAGCTGTTTTTT.

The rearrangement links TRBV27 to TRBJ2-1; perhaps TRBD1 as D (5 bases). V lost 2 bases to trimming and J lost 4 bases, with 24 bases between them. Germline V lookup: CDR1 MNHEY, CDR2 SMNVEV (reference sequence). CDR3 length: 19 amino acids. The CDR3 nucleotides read TGTGCCAGCAGTTTAAGAGTTGGTAGACAGTACAATTTTTACAATGAGCAGTTCTTC. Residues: CASSLRVGRQYNFYNEQFF.

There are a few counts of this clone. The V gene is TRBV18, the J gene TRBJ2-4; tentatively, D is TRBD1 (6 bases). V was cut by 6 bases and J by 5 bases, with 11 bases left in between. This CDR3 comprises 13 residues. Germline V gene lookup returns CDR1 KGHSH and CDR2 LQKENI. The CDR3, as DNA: TGTGCCAGCTCTCGTGGACAGCAAAACATTCAGTACTTC. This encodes CASSRGQQNIQYF.

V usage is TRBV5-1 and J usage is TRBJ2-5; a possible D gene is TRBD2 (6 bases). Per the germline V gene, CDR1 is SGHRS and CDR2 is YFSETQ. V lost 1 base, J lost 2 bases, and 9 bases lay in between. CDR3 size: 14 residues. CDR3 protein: CASSLTGLQETQYF. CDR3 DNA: TGCGCCAGCAGCTTGACGGGACTGCAAGAGACCCAGTACTTC.

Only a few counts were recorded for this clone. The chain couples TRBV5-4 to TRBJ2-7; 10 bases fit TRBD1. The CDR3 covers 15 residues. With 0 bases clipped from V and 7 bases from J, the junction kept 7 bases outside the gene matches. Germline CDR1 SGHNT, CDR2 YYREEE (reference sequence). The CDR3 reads CASSLDLDRGDEQYV. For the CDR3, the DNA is TGTGCCAGCAGCTTGGATTTGGACAGGGGGGATGAGCAGTACGTC.

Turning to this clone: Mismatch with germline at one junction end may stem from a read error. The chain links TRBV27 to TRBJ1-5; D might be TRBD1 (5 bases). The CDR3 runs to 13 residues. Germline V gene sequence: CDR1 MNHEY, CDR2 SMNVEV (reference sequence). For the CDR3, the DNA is TGTGCCAGCAGCCCCGACAGTCGACAGCCCCAGAATTTT. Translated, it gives CASSPDSRQPQNF.

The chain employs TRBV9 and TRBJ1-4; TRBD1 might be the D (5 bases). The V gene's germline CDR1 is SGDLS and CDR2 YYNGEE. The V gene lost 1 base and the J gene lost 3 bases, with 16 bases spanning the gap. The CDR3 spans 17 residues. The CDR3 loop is CASSVTQGPAANEKLFF. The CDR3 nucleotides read TGTGCCAGCAGCGTAACTCAGGGTCCTGCGGCTAATGAAAAACTGTTTTTT.